Listed below are T cell receptor beta chains from one sample, sequenced in a study of beta chain features in type 1 diabetes. Method: immunoSEQ multiplex PCR; TCRdb's copy keeps in-frame clones and lacks some. Of some 150,000 clones listed, about 51% are singletons. The sequencing sample was made of Tregs from blood. The source is a man between 18 and 35 years old in good health. The CDR3 runs from the conserved cysteine through the conserved F or W. The D gene is left open where the match is weak. Some rows have no size entry. The others give once, few or many, or a class for an expanded clone.

J gene | V gene | clone size | D gene | CDR3 protein | CDR3 DNA
TRBJ2-7 | TRBV18 | - | TRBD2 | CASSPLGTSRRYEQYF | TGTGCCAGCTCACCCCTTGGGACTAGCCGAAGATACGAGCAGTACTTC
TRBJ1-1 | TRBV6-6 | - | - | CASSYSEVGVEAFF | TGTGCCAGCAGTTACTCTGAGGTTGGCGTTGAAGCTTTCTTT
TRBJ1-5 | TRBV2 | - | TRBD1 | CASSTQGAQQPQHF | TGTGCCAGCAGCACACAGGGGGCACAGCAGCCCCAGCATTTT
TRBJ1-3 | TRBV6-6 | few | - | CASSYDGLSGNTIYF | TGTGCCAGCAGTTACGATGGGCTCTCTGGAAACACCATATATTTT
TRBJ2-5 | TRBV25-1 | - | - | CASRGRVKETQYF | TGTGCCAGCAGGGGCAGGGTGAAAGAGACCCAGTACTTC
TRBJ1-5 | TRBV28 | - | - | CASSHSGRGGQPQHF | TGTGCCAGCAGTCACAGTGGAAGGGGTGGTCAGCCCCAGCATTTT
TRBJ2-5 | TRBV4-2 | few | - | CASSQPLGRGDGETQYF | TGTGCCAGCAGCCAACCCCTAGGGAGGGGGGATGGAGAGACCCAGTACTTC
TRBJ1-2 | TRBV7-2 | once | TRBD1 | CASSPGTGNGYTF | TGTGCCAGCAGCCCCGGGACAGGGAACGGCTACACCTTC
TRBJ1-1 | TRBV6-6 | - | - | CASSYRGGLNTEAFF | TGTGCCAGCAGTTATCGAGGAGGGCTTAACACTGAAGCTTTCTTT
TRBJ1-2 | TRBV4-2 | - | - | CASSQETTDGYTF | TGTGCCAGCAGCCAAGAAACAACCGATGGCTACACCTTC